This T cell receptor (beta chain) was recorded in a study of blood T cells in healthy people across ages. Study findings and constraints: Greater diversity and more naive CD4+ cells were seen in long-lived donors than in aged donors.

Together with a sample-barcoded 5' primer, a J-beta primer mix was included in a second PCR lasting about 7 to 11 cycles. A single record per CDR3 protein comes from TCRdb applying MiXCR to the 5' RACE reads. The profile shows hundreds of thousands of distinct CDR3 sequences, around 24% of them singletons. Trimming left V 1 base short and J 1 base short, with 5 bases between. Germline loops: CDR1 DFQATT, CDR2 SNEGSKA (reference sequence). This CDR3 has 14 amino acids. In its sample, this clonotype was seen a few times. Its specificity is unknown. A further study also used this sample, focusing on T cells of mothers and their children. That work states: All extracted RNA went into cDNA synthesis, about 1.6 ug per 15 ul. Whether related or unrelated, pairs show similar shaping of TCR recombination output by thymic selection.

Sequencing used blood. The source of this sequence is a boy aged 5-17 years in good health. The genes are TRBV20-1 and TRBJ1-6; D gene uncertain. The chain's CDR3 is CSARVVSYNSPLHF. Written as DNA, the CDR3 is TGCAGTGCTAGAGTGGTTTCCTATAATTCACCCCTCCACTTT.